These 18 T cell receptor beta chains were sequenced from one sample in a study of blood T cell repertoires in COVID-19. Sequencing used immunoSEQ multiplex PCR; TCRdb keeps in-frame clones, though not all of them. In the table there are 140,000 or so clones, 80% to 85% of which are singletons. Sequenced input: peripheral blood. The origin of the receptors is a human donor in a cohort sampled during active COVID-19.

The chain links TRBV2 to TRBJ1-5; possibly TRBD1 for D (6 bases). Trimming left V 7 bases short and J 7 bases short, with 14 bases between. The CDR3 sequence is 13 residues long. CDR1 is SNHLY and CDR2 is FYNNEI in the germline V gene. The CDR3 DNA sequence: TGTGCCAGCACAGGACAGATAGAACAGCCCCAGCATTTT. This encodes CASTGQIEQPQHF.

The CDR3, as DNA: TGTGCCAGCAGCTCAGTAGGGGGGGCCCCCGATACGCAGTATTTT. Protein product: CASSSVGGAPDTQYF. V and J are TRBV5-5 and TRBJ2-3; D is possibly TRBD2 (7 bases). V was pared by 3 bases and J by 6 bases, with 17 bases between. Germline lookup yields CDR1 SGHKS and CDR2 YYEKEE (reference sequence). The CDR3 has 15 amino acids.

The chain combines TRBV5-1 with TRBJ1-3, with 7 nucleotides matching TRBD1. There are 14 residues in the CDR3. From germline, CDR1 is SGHRS and CDR2 YFSETQ. Trimming removed 7 bases from V and 0 bases from J; junction bases left unmatched: 4. CDR3 residues: CASRDSSSGNTIYF. The CDR3 DNA reads as TGCGCCAGCCGGGACAGCAGCTCTGGAAACACCATATATTTT.

V gene TRBV18 combines with J gene TRBJ2-7; TRBD1 matches at 10 bases. CDR1 is KGHSH and CDR2 is LQKENI in the germline V gene. The CDR3 totals 16 residues. V dropped 3 bases and J dropped 2; count of bases not matched to a gene: 7. CDR3 loop: CASSPSRDRGPYEQYF. The CDR3 region has the DNA TGTGCCAGCTCACCCTCCCGGGACAGGGGCCCCTACGAGCAGTACTTC.

The V gene is TRBV13, the J gene TRBJ2-3; tentative D call: TRBD1 (6 bases). Germline values: CDR1 PRHDT, CDR2 FYEKMQ (reference sequence). The CDR3 loop spans 13 amino acids. V lost 5 bases and J 5 bases, leaving 11 bases between the germline ends. CDR3 sequence reads: CASSLGAGDTQYF. Here the CDR3 DNA reads TGTGCCAGCAGCCTGGGGGCAGGAGATACGCAGTATTTT.

The chain has TRBV5-1 and TRBJ1-1; a weak D match, TRBD1 (5 bases). The length of the CDR3 is 13 residues. CDR1 and CDR2 (germline): SGHRS, YFSETQ. V was cut by 4 bases and J by 4 bases, with 11 bases left in between. The CDR3 sequence: CASSMGGVTEAFF. In DNA, the CDR3 is TGCGCCAGCAGCATGGGGGGAGTCACTGAAGCTTTCTTT.

Many counts were recorded for this clone. DNA for the CDR3: TGTGCCAGTAGTAGTAGCGCGAAGGGGGTACAAGGTCGGGACGAGCAGTACTTC. Translated: CASSSSAKGVQGRDEQYF. This sequence joins TRBV19 and TRBJ2-7, with a tentative D call TRBD1 (6 bases). V lost 4 bases and J lost 5, with 27 bases in between. The CDR3 consists of 18 residues. Germline CDR1 LNHDA, CDR2 SQIVND (reference sequence).

The chain joins TRBV9 to TRBJ1-1; D remains ambiguous. Deletions cut 4 bases from V and 1 base from J, with 8 bases between. Germline V CDR1 and CDR2: SGDLS, YYNGEE. The CDR3 covers 13 residues. The CDR3 is CASSMRGNTEAFF. Written as DNA, the CDR3 is TGTGCCAGCAGCATGAGAGGGAACACTGAAGCTTTCTTT.

The chain links TRBV6-5 to TRBJ1-3; D call uncertain. V was pared by 8 bases and J by 0 bases, with 14 bases between. This CDR3 region has 15 residues. In germline, CDR1 is MNHEY, CDR2 SVGAGI. The CDR3 reads CASPPGTSSGNTIYF. In DNA, the CDR3 is TGTGCCAGCCCCCCAGGCACGAGCTCTGGAAACACCATATATTTT.

The gene calls are TRBV7-3 and TRBJ2-3; D is unclear. The CDR3 length is 12 residues. With 2 bases removed from V and 5 bases from J, the gap between germline ends came to 5 bases. Germline assignment: CDR1 SGHTA and CDR2 FQGTGA. The CDR3 region has the DNA TGTGCCAGCAGCTTAGGTAGAGATACGCAGTATTTT. Its translation is CASSLGRDTQYF.

The chain links TRBV18 to TRBJ2-2, with 10 bases matching TRBD1. Germline CDR1 reads KGHSH; CDR2 reads LQKENI. J was trimmed by 4 bases and V by 6 bases; bases with no gene match: 5. The CDR3 is 15 amino acids. CDR3 sequence: CASSGGTGVTGELFF. CDR3 nucleotide sequence: TGTGCCAGCTCCGGAGGGACAGGGGTCACCGGGGAGCTGTTTTTT.

This clone was found a few times. J is TRBJ2-2 and V is TRBV6-6, with a weak D call TRBD2 (6 bases). The CDR3 extends over 15 amino acids. Trimming removed 4 bases from V and 6 bases from J, with 15 bases in between. Germline CDR1 and CDR2: MNHNY and SVGAGI (reference sequence). CDR3 sequence: CASSSPGVGPGELFF. CDR3 nucleotides: TGTGCCAGCAGTTCCCCGGGGGTGGGCCCCGGGGAGCTGTTTTTT.

This CDR3 reads CASSPLVGGPYNEQFF. The CDR3 region has the DNA TGTGCCAGCTCACCACTGGTGGGGGGGCCCTACAATGAGCAGTTCTTC. The V and J genes are TRBV18 and TRBJ2-1; a weak D match, TRBD2 (7 bases). Germline values: CDR1 KGHSH, CDR2 LQKENI. This CDR3 spans 16 amino acids. Deletions cut 1 base from V and 2 bases from J, with 12 bases between. The variable domain in full, completed from reference TRBV18 and TRBJ2-1, reads NAGVMQNPRHLVRRRGQEARLRCSPMKGHSHVYWYRQLPEEGLKFMVYLQKENIIDESGMPKERFSAEFPKEGPSILRIQQVVRGDSAAYFCASSPLVGGPYNEQFFGPGTRLTVL.

The CDR3 DNA sequence: TGTGCCAGCAGCTTTTTTTGGCAGGGGTCCCACAATGAGCAGTTCTTC. Translation: CASSFFWQGSHNEQFF. The J gene is TRBJ2-1, the V gene TRBV7-2; tentative D call: TRBD1 (6 bases). The CDR3 covers 16 residues. Between the trimmed V and J ends, which lost 3 bases and 5 bases, there was a span of 17 bases. The germline CDR1 and CDR2 sequences are SGHTA and FQGNSA.

The chain joins TRBV6-5 to TRBJ1-1; no reliable D call. This CDR3 comprises 12 residues. Trimming stripped 10 bases from V and 1 base from J, with 10 bases between. Germline loops: CDR1 MNHEY, CDR2 SVGAGI. The CDR3, as DNA: TGTGCCACCTCGCGAACGAACACTGAAGCTTTCTTT. It translates to CATSRTNTEAFF.

This clone has a single count. The CDR3 loop is CASSPTAASTDTQYF. CDR3 DNA: TGTGCCAGCAGTCCCACGGCGGCTAGCACAGATACGCAGTATTTT. The V call is TRBV2, the J call TRBJ2-3, with D uncertain. This CDR3 is 15 amino acids long. V shed 5 bases and J shed 0 bases, with 12 bases lying between them. Germline V gives CDR1 SNHLY, CDR2 FYNNEI.

The chain couples TRBV9 to TRBJ1-3, with 9 positions matching TRBD1. The junction had 9 bases not matched to a gene; V was cut back by 4 bases and J by 4 bases. The CDR3 contains 16 residues. Germline CDR1 reads SGDLS; CDR2 reads YYNGEE. The CDR3 DNA sequence: TGTGCCAGCAGCCCCTGGGGGACAGGGACGGGAAACACCATATATTTT. Translated: CASSPWGTGTGNTIYF.

This clone was seen only a few times. This chain's CDR3 is CASTFDRVEQPQHF. CDR3 nucleotides: TGTGCCAGTACTTTCGACAGGGTCGAGCAGCCCCAGCATTTT. The V and J genes are TRBV19 and TRBJ1-5; TRBD1 matches at 7 bases. The CDR3 has 14 residues. Per the germline V gene, CDR1 is LNHDA and CDR2 is SQIVND (reference sequence). V gave up 7 bases and J gave up 7 bases; unmatched junction bases: 10.